This T cell receptor beta chain was documented in a study of blood T cell repertoires in COVID-19. As for the study in general: Researchers got acute and convalescent COVID-19 samples from the United States, Italy and Spain. From T cells, B-cell-depleted T cells, or PBMCs came the material, which was cDNA or gDNA.

The table lists this clone with a few counts. Other DNA sequences in the sample encode the same CDR3. V gave up 4 bases and J gave up 1 base; unmatched junction bases: 0. The CDR3 spans 12 residues. Germline CDR1 SQVTM, CDR2 ANQGSEA. In the original processing: Counts of nucleated cells, estimated from reference gene primer amplification, were obtained. The repertoire was sequenced with immunoSEQ multiplex PCR; TCRdb's copy has only in-frame clones and lacks some. V and J calls and clone size are given by that table; D and trimming were obtained from the DNA. The repertoire includes roughly 100,000 clones, approximately 78% of them detected once, and 9.8% sits in the top ten.

The chain has TRBV29-1 and TRBJ1-1; 7 bases align to TRBD1. The sample was peripheral blood. This TCR was sampled from a man in his sixties with active or convalescent COVID-19. CDR3 loop: CSVGQGNTEAFF. Written as DNA, the CDR3 is TGCAGCGTTGGACAGGGGAACACTGAAGCTTTCTTT.